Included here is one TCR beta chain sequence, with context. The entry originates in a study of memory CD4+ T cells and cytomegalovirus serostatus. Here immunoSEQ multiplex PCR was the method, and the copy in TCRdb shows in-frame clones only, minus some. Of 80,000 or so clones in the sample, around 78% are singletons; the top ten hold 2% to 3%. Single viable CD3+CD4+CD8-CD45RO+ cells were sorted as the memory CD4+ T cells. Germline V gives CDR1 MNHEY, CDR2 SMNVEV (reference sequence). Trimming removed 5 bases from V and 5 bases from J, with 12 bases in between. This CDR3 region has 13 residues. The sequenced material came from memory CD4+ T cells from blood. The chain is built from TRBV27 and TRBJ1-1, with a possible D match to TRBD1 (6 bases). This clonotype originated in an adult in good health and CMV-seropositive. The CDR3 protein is CASSREGETEAFF. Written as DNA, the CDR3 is TGTGCCAGCAGTCGTGAGGGGGAGACTGAAGCTTTCTTT.